The 29 T cell receptor beta chains listed next were all sequenced from one sample in a study of blood T cell repertoires in COVID-19. Clones were read by immunoSEQ multiplex PCR, and TCRdb kept only the in-frame ones, dropping some. The table includes about 180,000 clones, about 91% detected once. Material: peripheral blood. These receptors were collected from a woman aged 45-65 years with acute or convalescent COVID-19.

This chain connects TRBV5-4 to TRBJ1-6; 7 bases agree with TRBD1. Trimming took 4 bases from V and 4 from J; bases not matched to a gene: 5. The CDR3 sequence is 15 residues long. Germline V gives CDR1 SGHNT, CDR2 YYREEE (reference sequence). CDR3 nucleotides: TGTGCCAGCAGCCGGGGACAGAATTATAATTCACCCCTCCACTTT. Its protein is CASSRGQNYNSPLHF.

The chain recombines TRBV5-1 with TRBJ2-5; no clear D gene. CDR1 and CDR2 from the germline V gene are SGHRS and YFSETQ. The germline V and J ends were trimmed by 0 bases and 1 base, with 7 bases remaining between them. This CDR3 comprises 14 residues. CDR3 nucleotides: TGCGCCAGCAGCTTGGCGACTTTCCAAGAGACCCAGTACTTC. Amino acids: CASSLATFQETQYF.

The chain is built from TRBV18 and TRBJ2-6; D is unclear. Trimming stripped 6 bases from V and 0 bases from J, with 12 bases between. The CDR3 spans 16 residues. The germline V gene has CDR1 KGHSH and CDR2 LQKENI. The CDR3: CASSSSRRSGANVLTF. The CDR3 bases are TGTGCCAGCTCGAGTAGCAGACGCTCTGGGGCCAACGTCCTGACTTTC.

This sequence joins TRBV18 and TRBJ1-1; D might be TRBD1 (6 bases). V was trimmed by 3 bases and J by 4 bases, leaving 15 bases between them. The germline CDR1 and CDR2 sequences are KGHSH and LQKENI. There are 15 residues in the CDR3. In DNA, the CDR3 is TGTGCCAGCTCACCCCAACAGGGCGCTGGCACTGAAGCTTTCTTT. Translating gives CASSPQQGAGTEAFF.

The chain couples TRBV6-5 to TRBJ1-1; TRBD1 matches 9 bases. V dropped 6 bases and J dropped 4; count of bases not matched to a gene: 6. CDR1 and CDR2 from the germline V gene are MNHEY and SVGAGI. CDR3 length: 14 amino acids. CDR3 in DNA: TGTGCCAGCAGATGGGACAGGGAAAGCACTGAAGCTTTCTTT. It is translated as CASRWDRESTEAFF.

The genes are TRBV3-1 (or the pseudogene TRBV3-2) and TRBJ2-1, with TRBD1 identical over 7 bases. CDR3 length equals 15 residues. CDR1 is LGHDT, CDR2 YNNKEL, per germline (reference sequence). Trimming cost V 2 bases and J 2 bases; bases outside gene matches: 3. The CDR3 nucleotides read TGTGCCAGCAGCCAAACAGGGGAACCCTACAATGAGCAGTTCTTC. It translates to CASSQTGEPYNEQFF.

This clone was counted a single time. The chain joins TRBV2 to TRBJ1-2, with 10 positions matching TRBD1. This CDR3 contains 14 residues. Looked up from germline, CDR1 is SNHLY and CDR2 is FYNNEI. With 7 bases clipped from V and 6 bases from J, the junction kept 8 bases outside the gene matches. DNA of the CDR3: TGTGCCAGCATTCGGACAGGGGGGGTTGATGGCTACACCTTC. Protein: CASIRTGGVDGYTF.

The chain combines TRBV7-6 with TRBJ1-6; 7 bases map to TRBD1. Germline-derived CDR1 and CDR2 are SGHVS and FNYEAQ. The CDR3 is 12 amino acids. After removal of 4 bases from V and 15 bases from J, the junction contained 6 bases not matched to a gene. The CDR3 protein is CASSSSGGGLHF. The CDR3 region has the DNA TGTGCCAGCAGCTCATCAGGGGGTGGCCTCCACTTT.

This chain uses TRBV7-8 with TRBJ2-1; D ambiguous. Trimming removed 2 bases from V and 7 bases from J, with 6 bases in between. Germline V gene lookup returns CDR1 SGHVS and CDR2 FQNEAQ. This CDR3 is 12 amino acids long. CDR3 sequence reads: CASSLSPNEQFF. Here the CDR3 DNA reads TGTGCCAGCAGCTTATCTCCGAATGAGCAGTTCTTC. Looking up the rest from reference TRBV7-8 and TRBJ2-1 gives the full variable domain: GAGVSQSPRYKVAKRGQDVALRCDPISGHVSLFWYQQALGQGPEFLTYFQNEAQLDKSGLPSDRFFAERPEGSVSTLKIQRTQQEDSAVYLCASSLSPNEQFFGPGTRLTVL.

This clone was counted once. This sequence joins TRBV11-1 and TRBJ1-1; a possible D gene is TRBD1 (5 bases). The CDR3 consists of 16 residues. Trimming left V 5 bases short and J 1 base short, with 17 bases between. Germline V gene sequence: CDR1 SGHAT, CDR2 FQDESV (reference sequence). CDR3 coding DNA: TGTGCCAGCAGCCCACCACATGGGGGGAAGAACACTGAAGCTTTCTTT. Protein product: CASSPPHGGKNTEAFF.

The chain combines TRBV7-2 with TRBJ2-3; 8 bases fit TRBD1. The trim removed 5 bases at V and 1 base at J, leaving 5 bases unmatched. Per the germline V gene, CDR1 is SGHTA and CDR2 is FQGNSA. There are 15 residues in the CDR3. The CDR3, as DNA: TGTGCCAGCAGCGATACAGGGGGGCGCACAGATACGCAGTATTTT. It yields the protein CASSDTGGRTDTQYF.

This clone was found once. This sequence joins TRBV3-1 (or the pseudogene TRBV3-2) and TRBJ1-3, with 8 positions matching TRBD1. Per the germline V gene, CDR1 is LGHDT and CDR2 is YNNKEL (reference sequence). Germline trimming cut 2 bases from V and 6 bases from J; bases unmatched to any gene: 9. The CDR3 is 16 residues long. For the CDR3, the DNA is TGTGCCAGCAGCCAAAGTTGCCAGGGGGCTGAAAACACCATATATTTT. This encodes CASSQSCQGAENTIYF.

Here the CDR3 reads CASSPLAEGRSSDTGELFF. In DNA form, the CDR3 reads TGTGCCAGCAGCCCTCTGGCGGAGGGAAGGTCGAGTGACACCGGGGAGCTGTTTTTT. The chain joins TRBV7-3 to TRBJ2-2; weak D call: TRBD2 (6 bases). Germline lookup yields CDR1 SGHTA and CDR2 FQGTGA. V was clipped by 5 bases and J by 3 bases, with 25 bases between them. The CDR3 has 19 residues. The variable domain in full, completed from reference TRBV7-3 and TRBJ2-2, reads GAGVSQTPSNKVTEKGKYVELRCDPISGHTALYWYRQSLGQGPEFLIYFQGTGAADDSGLPNDRFFAVRPEGSVSTLKIQRTERGDSAVYLCASSPLAEGRSSDTGELFFGEGSRLTVL.

About this clone itself: The identical CDR3 is also encoded by other nucleotide sequences in the sample. The genes are TRBV6-1 and TRBJ2-7, with D tentatively TRBD1 (6 bases). CDR1 is MNHNS, CDR2 SASEGT, per germline. This CDR3 comprises 15 residues. Trimming stripped 1 base from V and 4 bases from J, with 14 bases between. The CDR3 sequence is CASSEERQGLYEQYF. Here the CDR3 DNA reads TGTGCCAGCAGTGAAGAGAGGCAGGGGTTATACGAGCAGTACTTC.

V gene TRBV5-3 combines with J gene TRBJ2-3; D gene uncertain. TRBV5-3 is annotated as an ORF whose role is uncertain. V lost 7 bases and J 11 bases, leaving 8 bases between the germline ends. CDR3 length: 9 residues. CDR3 in amino acids: CARESRQYF. The CDR3 region has the DNA TGTGCCAGAGAAAGTAGGCAGTATTTT.

This clone has just one count. The chain has TRBV19 and TRBJ1-4; D call uncertain. There are 13 residues in the CDR3. The germline V gene has CDR1 LNHDA and CDR2 SQIVND (reference sequence). Deletions cut 6 bases from V and 8 bases from J, with 13 bases between. CDR3 coding DNA: TGTGCCAGTAGCTCGAGCAGCGGCGAAAAACTGTTTTTT. Translated, it gives CASSSSSGEKLFF.

The rearrangement uses TRBV18 and TRBJ1-5; a possible D gene is TRBD1 (6 bases). Germline V gene lookup returns CDR1 KGHSH and CDR2 LQKENI. The CDR3 has 15 amino acids. The V end was cut by 4 bases, the J end by 8 bases, with 18 bases between. CDR3 coding DNA: TGTGCCAGCTCACAAAATATCGGACAGCCCGAGCCCCAGCATTTT. This codes for CASSQNIGQPEPQHF.

V is TRBV27 and J is TRBJ1-2, with 8 bases aligning to TRBD1. The trim removed 3 bases at V and 1 base at J, leaving 10 bases unmatched. The CDR3 has 17 amino acids. Germline loops: CDR1 MNHEY, CDR2 SMNVEV (reference sequence). The CDR3 here is CASSLSWTGPINYGYTF. The DNA for the CDR3 is TGTGCCAGCAGTTTGTCATGGACAGGGCCCATTAACTATGGCTACACCTTC.

The rearrangement joins TRBV7-2 to TRBJ1-1; a possible D gene is TRBD1 (5 bases). Germline V gene lookup returns CDR1 SGHTA and CDR2 FQGNSA. The ends were cut back, 2 bases at V and 4 bases at J, with 14 bases in the middle. The CDR3 runs to 15 residues. CDR3 sequence reads: CASSLPGRVGTEAFF. In DNA form, the CDR3 reads TGTGCCAGCAGCTTACCCGGCAGGGTGGGCACTGAAGCTTTCTTT.

This chain connects TRBV9 to TRBJ1-1; possibly TRBD1 for D (5 bases). Germline loops: CDR1 SGDLS, CDR2 YYNGEE. This CDR3 is 15 amino acids long. The ends were cut back, 0 bases at V and 0 bases at J, with 9 bases in the middle. The CDR3 nucleotides are TGTGCCAGCAGCGTAGCAGGACACATGAACACTGAAGCTTTCTTT. It is translated as CASSVAGHMNTEAFF.

J is TRBJ2-3 and V is TRBV9; no firm D call. This CDR3 is built from 14 residues. V was shortened by 2 bases and J by 1 base, with 8 bases between the two germline ends. Per the germline V gene, CDR1 is SGDLS and CDR2 is YYNGEE. In nucleotides, the CDR3 is TGTGCCAGCAGCGTGTATTTCGGCACAGATACGCAGTATTTT. Residues: CASSVYFGTDTQYF.

The chain carries TRBV18 and TRBJ2-3, with D possibly matching TRBD1 (5 bases). The CDR3 is 15 residues long. Deletions cut 3 bases from V and 0 bases from J, with 10 bases between. CDR1 and CDR2 (germline): KGHSH, LQKENI. For the CDR3, the DNA is TGTGCCAGCTCACCTCAGGGTTCTAGCACAGATACGCAGTATTTT. The encoded protein is CASSPQGSSTDTQYF.

V and J are TRBV9 and TRBJ2-2; TRBD2 might be the D (6 bases). The V end lost 4 bases, the J end lost 2 bases, and 18 bases lay between the germline ends. This CDR3 comprises 17 residues. CDR1 is SGDLS, CDR2 YYNGEE, per germline. The CDR3 reads CASSQRSAGINTGELFF. The CDR3 nucleotides read TGTGCCAGCAGCCAACGATCAGCGGGCATAAACACCGGGGAGCTGTTTTTT.

The genes are TRBV3-1 (or the pseudogene TRBV3-2) and TRBJ1-2, with unresolved D. The V and J ends lost 3 bases and 1 base respectively, with 12 bases between them. The germline V gene encodes CDR1 LGHDT and CDR2 YNNKEL (reference sequence). CDR3 length: 15 residues. This chain's CDR3 is CASSQRRGDNYGYTF. CDR3 bases: TGTGCCAGCAGCCAGCGTCGCGGGGATAACTATGGCTACACCTTC.

The CDR3 spells CASSVRAKDTQYF. In DNA form, the CDR3 reads TGTGCCAGTAGTGTCAGGGCCAAAGATACGCAGTATTTT. This sequence joins TRBV19 and TRBJ2-3; D may be TRBD1 (5 bases). This CDR3 is built from 13 residues. The germline V gene encodes CDR1 LNHDA and CDR2 SQIVND (reference sequence). V lost 5 bases and J lost 5, with 11 bases in between.

The rearrangement links TRBV6-5 to TRBJ1-3, with D perhaps TRBD1 (5 bases). The CDR3 spans 15 residues. The germline V and J ends were trimmed by 6 bases and 4 bases, with 16 bases remaining between them. The germline CDR1 and CDR2 sequences are MNHEY and SVGAGI. CDR3 in DNA: TGTGCCAGCAGGGCAGGGTTCTTCTCAGGAAACACCATATATTTT. This translates into CASRAGFFSGNTIYF.

The rearrangement joins TRBV27 to TRBJ1-2; D ambiguous. V shed 2 bases and J shed 2 bases, with 18 bases lying between them. This CDR3 spans 17 amino acids. Germline values: CDR1 MNHEY, CDR2 SMNVEV (reference sequence). CDR3 loop: CASSLTAWAAINYGYTF. The CDR3 DNA follows: TGTGCCAGCAGTTTAACTGCGTGGGCAGCTATAAACTATGGCTACACCTTC.

This chain connects TRBV6-5 to TRBJ2-2; D not certain. V was trimmed by 7 bases and J by 1 base, leaving 7 bases between them. The CDR3 is made up of 13 amino acids. Germline V lookup: CDR1 MNHEY, CDR2 SVGAGI. The CDR3 region has the DNA TGTGCCAGCAAGCCGGGGAACACCGGGGAGCTGTTTTTT. Its protein product is CASKPGNTGELFF.

V is TRBV11-2 and J is TRBJ2-7; a weak D match, TRBD1 (6 bases). V dropped 5 bases and J dropped 12 bases, with 23 bases sitting between them. This CDR3 has 14 amino acids. Germline V gives CDR1 SGHAT, CDR2 FQNNGV. CDR3 amino acids: CASSHTQGTAAGYF. In nucleotides, the CDR3 is TGTGCCAGCAGCCACACCCAGGGGACCGCCGCGGGGTACTTC.